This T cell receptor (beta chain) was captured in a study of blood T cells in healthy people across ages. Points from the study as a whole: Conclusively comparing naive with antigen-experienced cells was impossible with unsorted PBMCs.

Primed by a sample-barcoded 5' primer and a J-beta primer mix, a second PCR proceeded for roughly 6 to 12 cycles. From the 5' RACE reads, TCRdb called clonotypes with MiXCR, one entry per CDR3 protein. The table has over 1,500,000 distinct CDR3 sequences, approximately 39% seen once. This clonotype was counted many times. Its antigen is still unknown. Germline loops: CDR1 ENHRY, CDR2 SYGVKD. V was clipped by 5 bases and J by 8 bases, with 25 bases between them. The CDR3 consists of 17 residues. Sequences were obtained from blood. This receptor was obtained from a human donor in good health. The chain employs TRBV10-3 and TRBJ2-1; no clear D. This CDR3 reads CAISFWAHMGSVDEQFF. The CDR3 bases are TGTGCCATCAGTTTTTGGGCCCACATGGGGTCCGTGGATGAGCAGTTCTTC.